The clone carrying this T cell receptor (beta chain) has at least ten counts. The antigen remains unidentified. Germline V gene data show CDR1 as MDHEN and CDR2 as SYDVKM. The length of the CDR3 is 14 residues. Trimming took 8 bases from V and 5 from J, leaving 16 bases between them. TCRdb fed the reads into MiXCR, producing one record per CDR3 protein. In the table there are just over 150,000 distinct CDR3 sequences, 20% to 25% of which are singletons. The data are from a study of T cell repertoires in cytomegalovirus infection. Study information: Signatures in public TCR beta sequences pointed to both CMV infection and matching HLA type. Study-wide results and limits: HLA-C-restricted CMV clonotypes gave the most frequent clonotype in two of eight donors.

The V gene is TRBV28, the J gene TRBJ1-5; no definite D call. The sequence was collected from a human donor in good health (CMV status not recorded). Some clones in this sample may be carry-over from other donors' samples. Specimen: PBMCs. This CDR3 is CASSHQEGHQPQHF. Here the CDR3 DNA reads TGTGCCAGCTCCCACCAGGAGGGTCATCAGCCCCAGCATTTT.